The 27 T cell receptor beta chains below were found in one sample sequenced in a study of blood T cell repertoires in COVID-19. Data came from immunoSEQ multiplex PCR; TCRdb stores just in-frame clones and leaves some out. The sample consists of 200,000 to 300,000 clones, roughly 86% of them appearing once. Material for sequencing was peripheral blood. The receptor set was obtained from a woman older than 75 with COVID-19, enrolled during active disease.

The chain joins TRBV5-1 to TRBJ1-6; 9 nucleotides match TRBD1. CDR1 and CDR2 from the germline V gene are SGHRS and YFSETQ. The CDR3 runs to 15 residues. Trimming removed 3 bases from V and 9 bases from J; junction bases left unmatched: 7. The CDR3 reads CASSWGGTGSSPLHF. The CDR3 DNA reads TGCGCCAGCAGCTGGGGAGGGACAGGGAGTTCACCCCTCCACTTT.

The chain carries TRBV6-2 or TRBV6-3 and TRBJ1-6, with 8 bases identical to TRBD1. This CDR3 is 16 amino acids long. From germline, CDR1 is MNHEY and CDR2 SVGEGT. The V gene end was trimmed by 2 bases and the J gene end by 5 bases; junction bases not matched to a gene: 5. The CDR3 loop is CASSYGQGANNSPLHF. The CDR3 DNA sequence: TGTGCCAGCAGTTACGGGCAGGGGGCGAATAATTCACCCCTCCACTTT.

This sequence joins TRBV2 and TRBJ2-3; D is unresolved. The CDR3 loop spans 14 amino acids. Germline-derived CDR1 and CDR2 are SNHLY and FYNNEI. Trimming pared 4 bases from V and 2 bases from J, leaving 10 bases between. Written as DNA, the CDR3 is TGTGCCAGCAGTGGCGTGACTTACACAGATACGCAGTATTTT. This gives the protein CASSGVTYTDTQYF.

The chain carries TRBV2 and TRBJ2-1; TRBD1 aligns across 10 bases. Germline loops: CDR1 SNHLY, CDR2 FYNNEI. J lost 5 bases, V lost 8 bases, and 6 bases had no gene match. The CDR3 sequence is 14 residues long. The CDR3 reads CASVDRGLNNEQFF. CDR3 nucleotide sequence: TGTGCCAGCGTTGACAGGGGGCTAAACAATGAGCAGTTCTTC.

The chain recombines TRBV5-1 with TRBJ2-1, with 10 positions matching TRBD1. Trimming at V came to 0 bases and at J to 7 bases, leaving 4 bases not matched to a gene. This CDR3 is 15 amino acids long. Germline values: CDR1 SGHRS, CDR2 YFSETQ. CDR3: CASSLGTGGENEQFF. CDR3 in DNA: TGCGCCAGCAGCTTGGGGACAGGGGGGGAGAATGAGCAGTTCTTC.

The CDR3 reads CASSYRTGSKEKLFF. CDR3 nucleotide sequence: TGTGCCAGCAGTTACCGGACAGGGTCAAAGGAAAAACTGTTTTTT. The genes are TRBV6-5 and TRBJ1-4; 8 bases are shared with TRBD1. Germline values: CDR1 MNHEY, CDR2 SVGAGI. The V segment lost 2 bases and the J segment 8 bases; nucleotides outside the gene matches: 7. This CDR3 contains 15 residues.

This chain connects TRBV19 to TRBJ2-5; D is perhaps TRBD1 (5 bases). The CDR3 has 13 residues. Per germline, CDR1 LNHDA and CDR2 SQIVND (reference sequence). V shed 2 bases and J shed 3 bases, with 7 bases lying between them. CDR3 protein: CASSIIGEETQYF. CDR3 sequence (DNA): TGTGCCAGTAGTATAATAGGGGAAGAGACCCAGTACTTC. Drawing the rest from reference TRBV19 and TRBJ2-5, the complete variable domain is DGGITQSPKYLFRKEGQNVTLSCEQNLNHDAMYWYRQDPGQGLRLIYYSQIVNDFQKGDIAEGYSVSREKKESFPLTVTSAQKNPTAFYLCASSIIGEETQYFGPGTRLLVL.

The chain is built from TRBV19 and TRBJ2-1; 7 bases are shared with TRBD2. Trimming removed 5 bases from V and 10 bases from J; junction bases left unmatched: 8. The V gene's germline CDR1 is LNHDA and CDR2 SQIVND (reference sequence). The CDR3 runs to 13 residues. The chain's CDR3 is CASSVRLAREQFF. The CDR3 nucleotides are TGTGCCAGTAGTGTAAGACTAGCCCGAGAGCAGTTCTTC.

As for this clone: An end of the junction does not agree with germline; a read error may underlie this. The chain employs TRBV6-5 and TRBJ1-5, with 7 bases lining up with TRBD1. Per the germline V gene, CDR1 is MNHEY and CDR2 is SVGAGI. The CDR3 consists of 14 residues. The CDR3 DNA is TGCGCTACAGGGGCAGCCTATAGCAATCAGCCCCAGCATTTT. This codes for CATGAAYSNQPQHF.

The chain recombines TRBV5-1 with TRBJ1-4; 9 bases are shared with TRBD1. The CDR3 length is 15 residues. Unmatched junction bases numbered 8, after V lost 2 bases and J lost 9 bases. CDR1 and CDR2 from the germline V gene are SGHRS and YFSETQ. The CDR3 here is CASSFAVQGAQKLFF. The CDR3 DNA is TGCGCCAGCAGCTTTGCTGTACAGGGGGCTCAAAAACTGTTTTTT.

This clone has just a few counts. As DNA, the CDR3 is TGTGCCAGTAGTATTGGGACAGGCCACTACTATGGCTACACCTTC. Translation: CASSIGTGHYYGYTF. The J gene is TRBJ1-2, the V gene TRBV19; 8 bases match TRBD1. Germline CDR1 reads LNHDA; CDR2 reads SQIVND (reference sequence). The CDR3 is 15 amino acids. J lost 3 bases, V lost 3 bases, and 6 bases had no gene match.

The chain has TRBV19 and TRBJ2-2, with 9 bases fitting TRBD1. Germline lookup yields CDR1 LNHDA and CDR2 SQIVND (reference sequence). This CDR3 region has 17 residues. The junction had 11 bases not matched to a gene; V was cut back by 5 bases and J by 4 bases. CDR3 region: CASSWKTGGWGTGELFF. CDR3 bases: TGTGCCAGTAGTTGGAAAACAGGGGGCTGGGGCACCGGGGAGCTGTTTTTT.

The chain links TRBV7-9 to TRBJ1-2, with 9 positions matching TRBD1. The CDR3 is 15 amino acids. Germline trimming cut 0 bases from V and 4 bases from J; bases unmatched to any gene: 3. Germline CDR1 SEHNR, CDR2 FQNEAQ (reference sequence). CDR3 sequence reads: CASSLATTGGYGYTF. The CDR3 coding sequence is TGTGCCAGCAGCTTAGCAACGACAGGGGGCTATGGCTACACCTTC.

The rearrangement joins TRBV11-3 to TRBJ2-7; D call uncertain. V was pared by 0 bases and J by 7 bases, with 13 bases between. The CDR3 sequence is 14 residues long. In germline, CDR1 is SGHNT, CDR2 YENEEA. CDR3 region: CASSLDLPFGEQYV. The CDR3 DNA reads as TGTGCCAGCAGCTTAGATCTTCCCTTCGGGGAGCAGTACGTC.

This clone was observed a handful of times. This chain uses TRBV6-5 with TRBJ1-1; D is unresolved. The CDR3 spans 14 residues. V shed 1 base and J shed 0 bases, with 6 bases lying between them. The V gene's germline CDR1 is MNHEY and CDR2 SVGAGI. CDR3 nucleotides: TGTGCCAGCAGTTACTTAAACATGAACACTGAAGCTTTCTTT. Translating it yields CASSYLNMNTEAFF.

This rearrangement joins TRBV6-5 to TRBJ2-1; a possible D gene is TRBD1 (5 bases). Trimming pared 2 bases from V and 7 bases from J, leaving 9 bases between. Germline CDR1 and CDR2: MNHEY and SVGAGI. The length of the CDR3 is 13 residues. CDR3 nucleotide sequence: TGTGCCAGCAGTTACCGCCCAGGGAATGAGCAGTTCTTC. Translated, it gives CASSYRPGNEQFF.

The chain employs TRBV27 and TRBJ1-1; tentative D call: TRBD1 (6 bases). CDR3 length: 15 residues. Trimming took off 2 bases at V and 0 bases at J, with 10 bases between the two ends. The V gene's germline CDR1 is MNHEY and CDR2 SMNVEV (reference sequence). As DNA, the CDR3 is TGTGCCAGCAGTTTAGCAGGGGTTTTGAACACTGAAGCTTTCTTT. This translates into CASSLAGVLNTEAFF.

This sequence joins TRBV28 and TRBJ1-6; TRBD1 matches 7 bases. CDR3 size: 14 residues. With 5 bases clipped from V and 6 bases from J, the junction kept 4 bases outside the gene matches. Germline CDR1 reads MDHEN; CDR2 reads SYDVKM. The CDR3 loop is CASSTQGFNSPLHF. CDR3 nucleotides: TGTGCCAGCAGTACACAGGGGTTTAATTCACCCCTCCACTTT.

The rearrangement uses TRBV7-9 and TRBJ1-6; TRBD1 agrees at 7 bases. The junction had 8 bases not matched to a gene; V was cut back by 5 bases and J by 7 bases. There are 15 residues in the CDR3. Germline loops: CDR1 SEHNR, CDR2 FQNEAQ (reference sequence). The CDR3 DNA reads TGTGCCAGCAGCCCTCAGGGGGATGGAAATTCACCCCTCCACTTT. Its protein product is CASSPQGDGNSPLHF.

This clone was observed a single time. The CDR3 sequence: CASSSPDRGNNYTF. The CDR3 DNA is TGTGCCAGTAGTTCGCCGGACAGGGGGAACAACTACACCTTC. The chain uses TRBV19 and TRBJ1-2; TRBD1 matches 10 bases. The V segment lost 5 bases and the J segment 10 bases; nucleotides outside the gene matches: 10. This CDR3 is 14 amino acids long. The germline V gene encodes CDR1 LNHDA and CDR2 SQIVND (reference sequence).

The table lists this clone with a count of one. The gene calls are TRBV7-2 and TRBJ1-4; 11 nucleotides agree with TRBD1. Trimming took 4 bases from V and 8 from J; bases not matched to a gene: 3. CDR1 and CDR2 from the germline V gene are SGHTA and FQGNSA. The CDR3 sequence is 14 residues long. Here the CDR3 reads CASSYGQGAEKLFF. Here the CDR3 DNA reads TGTGCCAGCAGCTATGGACAGGGGGCGGAAAAACTGTTTTTT. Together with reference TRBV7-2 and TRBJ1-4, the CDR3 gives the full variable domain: GAGVSQSPSNKVTEKGKDVELRCDPISGHTALYWYRQSLGQGLEFLIYFQGNSAPDKSGLPSDRFSAERTGGSVSTLTIQRTQQEDSAVYLCASSYGQGAEKLFFGSGTQLSVL.

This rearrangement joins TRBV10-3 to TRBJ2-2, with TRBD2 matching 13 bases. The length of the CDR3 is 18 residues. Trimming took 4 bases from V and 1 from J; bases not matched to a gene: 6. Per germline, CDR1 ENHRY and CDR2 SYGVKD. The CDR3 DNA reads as TGTGCCATCAGTGTGGTTAGGACTAGCGGGGGGAACACCGGGGAGCTGTTTTTT. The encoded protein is CAISVVRTSGGNTGELFF.

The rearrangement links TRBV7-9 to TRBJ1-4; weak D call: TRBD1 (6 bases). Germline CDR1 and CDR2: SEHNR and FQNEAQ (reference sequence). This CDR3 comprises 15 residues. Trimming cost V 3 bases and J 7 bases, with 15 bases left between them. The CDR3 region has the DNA TGTGCCAGCAGCTTTCCGGCGGGGGCGGGTGAAAAACTGTTTTTT. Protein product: CASSFPAGAGEKLFF.

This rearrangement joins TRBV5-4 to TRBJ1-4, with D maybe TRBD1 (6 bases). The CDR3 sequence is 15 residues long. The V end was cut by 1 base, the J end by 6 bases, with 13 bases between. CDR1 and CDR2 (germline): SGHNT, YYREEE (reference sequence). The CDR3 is CASSLPDSPHEKLFF. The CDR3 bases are TGTGCCAGCAGCTTGCCGGACAGCCCTCATGAAAAACTGTTTTTT.

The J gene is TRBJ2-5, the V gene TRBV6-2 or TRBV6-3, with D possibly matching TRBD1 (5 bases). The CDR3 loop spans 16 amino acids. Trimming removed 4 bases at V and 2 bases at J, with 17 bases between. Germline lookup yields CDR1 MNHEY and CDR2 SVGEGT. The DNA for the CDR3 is TGTGCCAGCAGTTCAGGGCGATCTAGGGTACAAGAGACCCAGTACTTC. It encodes CASSSGRSRVQETQYF.

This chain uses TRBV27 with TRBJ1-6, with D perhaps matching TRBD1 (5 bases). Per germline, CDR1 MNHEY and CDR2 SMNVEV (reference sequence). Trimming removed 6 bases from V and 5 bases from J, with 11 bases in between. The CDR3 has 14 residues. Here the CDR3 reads CASSLGGDNSPLHF. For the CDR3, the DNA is TGTGCCAGCAGCCTCGGAGGGGATAATTCACCCCTCCACTTT.

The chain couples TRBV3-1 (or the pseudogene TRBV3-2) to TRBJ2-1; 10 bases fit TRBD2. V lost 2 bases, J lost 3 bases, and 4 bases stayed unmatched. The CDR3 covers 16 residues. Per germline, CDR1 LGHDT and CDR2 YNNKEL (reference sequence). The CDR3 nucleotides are TGTGCCAGCAGCCAAATCAAGCGGGGGGGCTACAATGAGCAGTTCTTC. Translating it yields CASSQIKRGGYNEQFF.